Each of the 9 T cell receptor beta chains below was sequenced from the same sample in a study of CD8 T cells in Susac syndrome. Reverse transcription of 0.5 to 1 ug RNA was performed with random hexamers. TCRdb re-analysed the immunoSEQ multiplex PCR reads in MiXCR, keeping a single row per CDR3 protein. The profile shows approximately 120,000 distinct CDR3 sequences, around 94% of them singletons. Sequencing was carried out using CD4+ T cells from PBMCs. The receptors derive from a human donor in good health.

This rearrangement joins TRBV7-8 to TRBJ1-1; 7 bases are shared with TRBD1. The CDR3 loop spans 12 amino acids. Trimming cost V 5 bases and J 10 bases; bases outside gene matches: 7. In germline, CDR1 is SGHVS, CDR2 FQNEAQ. CDR3 coding DNA: TGTGCCAGCAGCCCGACAGGGTTTGGAGCTTTCTTT. Its protein product is CASSPTGFGAFF.

The CDR3 region is CSARRPGTNRETQYF. The CDR3 nucleotides read TGCAGTGCTAGAAGGCCCGGGACAAATAGGGAGACCCAGTACTTC. The rearrangement links TRBV20-1 to TRBJ2-5, with a tentative D call TRBD1 (6 bases). The CDR3 has 15 residues. V was trimmed by 2 bases and J by 5 bases, leaving 18 bases between them. The germline CDR1 and CDR2 sequences are DFQATT and SNEGSKA (reference sequence).

The chain is built from TRBV14 and TRBJ2-3; 8 bases agree with TRBD1. V dropped 6 bases and J dropped 10; count of bases not matched to a gene: 9. The CDR3 is 13 amino acids. Per germline, CDR1 SGHDN and CDR2 FVKESK. The chain's CDR3 is CASSLTGVHAQYF. In DNA, the CDR3 is TGTGCCAGCAGTTTGACAGGGGTCCACGCGCAGTATTTT.

The chain recombines TRBV20-1 with TRBJ2-7; 10 bases line up with TRBD2. CDR1 is DFQATT and CDR2 is SNEGSKA in the germline V gene (reference sequence). V dropped 1 base and J dropped 3; count of bases not matched to a gene: 6. The CDR3 sequence is 15 residues long. This CDR3 is CSARAQLAGLYEQYF. In DNA, the CDR3 is TGCAGTGCTAGAGCCCAACTAGCGGGGCTCTACGAGCAGTACTTC.

This sequence joins TRBV19 and TRBJ1-5; D is uncertain. The CDR3 consists of 14 residues. The V gene's germline CDR1 is LNHDA and CDR2 SQIVND (reference sequence). Between the trimmed V and J ends, which lost 6 bases and 7 bases, there was a span of 16 bases. The CDR3 region has the DNA TGTGCCAGTAGATATGTACTTGAACAGCAGCCCCAGCATTTT. It codes for CASRYVLEQQPQHF.

The chain links TRBV20-1 to TRBJ2-2; a possible D gene is TRBD1 (5 bases). Germline CDR1 reads DFQATT; CDR2 reads SNEGSKA (reference sequence). CDR3 length: 16 amino acids. V shed 3 bases and J shed 0 bases, with 14 bases lying between them. In DNA form, the CDR3 reads TGCAGTGCTAGCCCCGGTGGGGCCGCGAACACCGGGGAGCTGTTTTTT. This gives the protein CSASPGGAANTGELFF.

This sequence joins TRBV5-1 and TRBJ1-1, with D possibly being TRBD1 (5 bases). This CDR3 spans 15 amino acids. Trimming left V 2 bases short and J 6 bases short, with 17 bases between. Germline CDR1 is SGHRS and CDR2 is YFSETQ. CDR3 in DNA: TGCGCCAGCAGCTTATGGGGCGAGATGGGGTCTGAAGCTTTCTTT. Translated: CASSLWGEMGSEAFF.

The J gene is TRBJ2-5, the V gene TRBV29-1; D is undetermined. CDR1 and CDR2 from the germline V gene are SQVTM and ANQGSEA. This CDR3 has 12 amino acids. V dropped 7 bases and J dropped 4 bases, with 13 bases sitting between them. CDR3 residues: CSGTTPSETQYF. Written as DNA, the CDR3 is TGCAGCGGGACGACACCGTCAGAGACCCAGTACTTC.

This chain joins TRBV6-2 or TRBV6-3 and TRBJ2-3; D tentatively fits TRBD1 or TRBD2 (5 bases each). This CDR3 comprises 15 residues. V lost 5 bases, J lost 4 bases, and 16 bases lay in between. CDR1 is MNHEY and CDR2 is SVGEGT in the germline V gene. The CDR3 loop reads CASSHTYGTSDTQYF. For the CDR3, the DNA is TGTGCCAGCAGTCACACCTACGGGACCTCAGATACGCAGTATTTT.